This passage covers 7 T cell receptor beta chains from one sample sequenced in a study of blood T cell repertoires in COVID-19. Repertoires were generated with immunoSEQ multiplex PCR, while TCRdb's copy carries only in-frame clones and drops some. This table holds about 67,000 clones, 75% to 90% found once. Sequencing was performed on peripheral blood. These receptors came from a man aged 45-60 years with active COVID-19.

This chain uses TRBV30 with TRBJ2-3; D perhaps matches TRBD2 (5 bases). The germline V and J ends were trimmed by 0 bases and 2 bases, with 9 bases remaining between them. Per germline, CDR1 GTSNPN and CDR2 SVGIG (reference sequence). The CDR3 covers 14 residues. CDR3 loop: CAWSVGSSTDTQYF. CDR3 coding DNA: TGTGCCTGGAGTGTGGGGAGCTCCACAGATACGCAGTATTTT.

This chain uses TRBV29-1 with TRBJ1-1, with D maybe TRBD1 (5 bases). Germline V gene lookup returns CDR1 SQVTM and CDR2 ANQGSEA. Deletions cut 8 bases from V and 3 bases from J, with 13 bases between. CDR3 length: 12 residues. CDR3 sequence (DNA): TGCAGCCCCCAGGGTCCGGACACTGAAGCTTTCTTT. It translates to CSPQGPDTEAFF.

The chain joins TRBV4-2 to TRBJ2-5; D perhaps matches TRBD1 (6 bases). Germline V lookup: CDR1 LGHNA, CDR2 YNFKEQ. The CDR3 contains 16 residues. Trimming left V 3 bases short and J 7 bases short, with 21 bases between. The CDR3, as DNA: TGTGCCAGCAGCCATCACGACAGGACAGTCCCGGGGACCCAGTACTTC. It specifies CASSHHDRTVPGTQYF.

The rearrangement links TRBV5-1 to TRBJ1-1, with TRBD1 as a possible D gene (5 bases). From germline, CDR1 is SGHRS and CDR2 YFSETQ. With 4 bases removed from V and 3 bases from J, the gap between germline ends came to 13 bases. This CDR3 region has 14 residues. DNA for the CDR3: TGCGCCAGCAGCCGAGAGGGGAGGGACACTGAAGCTTTCTTT. Translating gives CASSREGRDTEAFF.

The chain has TRBV2 and TRBJ1-6, with D unresolved. The germline V gene encodes CDR1 SNHLY and CDR2 FYNNEI. The CDR3 is 14 amino acids. V lost 4 bases to trimming and J lost 5 bases, with 9 bases between them. In nucleotides, the CDR3 is TGTGCCAGCAGTGGTGTGGGAGATAATTCACCCCTCCACTTT. This codes for CASSGVGDNSPLHF.

The V and J genes are TRBV28 and TRBJ1-5; D uncertain. This CDR3 has 13 amino acids. Germline CDR1 is MDHEN and CDR2 is SYDVKM. Between the trimmed V and J ends, which lost 3 bases and 6 bases, there was a span of 9 bases. The CDR3 DNA follows: TGTGCCAGCAGTTTTTTCGGGGTTCAGCCCCAGCATTTT. It translates to CASSFFGVQPQHF. Variable domain in full (rest from reference TRBV28 and TRBJ1-5): DVKVTQSSRYLVKRTGEKVFLECVQDMDHENMFWYRQDPGLGLRLIYFSYDVKMKEKGDIPEGYSVSREKKERFSLILESASTNQTSMYLCASSFFGVQPQHFGDGTRLSIL.

The chain employs TRBV21-1 and TRBJ2-4; the DNA was not used to check the table's D call, TRBD2. TRBV21-1 is reported as a pseudogene. The CDR3 sequence is 20 residues long. This CDR3 is CASSRLRDSQLGLAKNIQYF. The CDR3 DNA sequence: TGTGCCAGCAGCAGGCTCCGGGACTCCCAGCTGGGGTTAGCCAAAAACATTCAGTACTTC.